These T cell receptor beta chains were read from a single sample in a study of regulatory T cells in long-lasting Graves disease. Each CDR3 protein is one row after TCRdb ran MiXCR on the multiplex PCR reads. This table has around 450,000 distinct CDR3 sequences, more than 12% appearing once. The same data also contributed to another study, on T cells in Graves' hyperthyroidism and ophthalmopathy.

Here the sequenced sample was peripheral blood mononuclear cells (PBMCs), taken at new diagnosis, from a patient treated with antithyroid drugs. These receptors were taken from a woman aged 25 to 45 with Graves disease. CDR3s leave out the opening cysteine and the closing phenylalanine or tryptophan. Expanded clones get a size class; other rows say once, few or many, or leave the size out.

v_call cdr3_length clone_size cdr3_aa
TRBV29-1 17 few SVEDFHTSGKWDIDTQY
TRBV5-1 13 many ASSPAGRTTDTQY
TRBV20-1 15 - SAKIGARTSGNNEQF
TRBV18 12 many ASSRAGADYGYT
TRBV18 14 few ASSQMPGANTGELF
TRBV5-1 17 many ASSLRGLAGGSSYNEQF
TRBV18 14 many ASSLSGTGSTDTQY
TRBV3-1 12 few ASSPSDGGNTIY
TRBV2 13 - ASRSLPDYNYEQY
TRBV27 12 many ASSLQGAYNEQF
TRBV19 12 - ASRSGEGGYGYT
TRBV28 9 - ASTLRTEAF
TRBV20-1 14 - SARSPPGTRNYGYT
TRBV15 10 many ATSRDYNEQF
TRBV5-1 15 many ASSLGARAQSYNEQF
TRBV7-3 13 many ASSLRGLSTDTQY
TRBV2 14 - ASSGTRDRVENTIY
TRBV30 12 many AWNTGTDNEKLF
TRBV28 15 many ASNGGLAGDGDYEQY
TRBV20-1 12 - SATRDRDTDTQY
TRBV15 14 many ATSTQGSVGTDTQY
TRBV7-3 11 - ASSSQHSDTQY
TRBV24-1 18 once ATSDPTAGRGSSGANVLT
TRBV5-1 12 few ASSKKTDTSEAF
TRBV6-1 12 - ASTGLAGAYEQY
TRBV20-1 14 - SAREWGEGIDYEQY
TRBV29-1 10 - SVRSSSREQY
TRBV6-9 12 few ASSSPGQAYEQY
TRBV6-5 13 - ASSSFSGSYNEQF
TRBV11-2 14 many ASSLDLELSGNTIY
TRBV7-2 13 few ASSMRWEFNQPQH
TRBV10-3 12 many AISDRPTNYGYT
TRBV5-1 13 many ASSSTGHNNQPQH
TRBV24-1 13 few VTSDFPSSYNEQF
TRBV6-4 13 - ASSEEASSYNEQF
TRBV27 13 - ASSPLAGRLETQY
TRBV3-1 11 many ASTSGQNYGYT
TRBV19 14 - ASSIMAGGGYNEQF
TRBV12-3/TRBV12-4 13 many ASSYRGVMNTEAF
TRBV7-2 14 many ASSLVGLAGVGEQY
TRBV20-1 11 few SVRGQGFHEQF